A selection of T cell receptor beta chains follows, all from one sample in a study of T cell responses to AZD1222 COVID-19 vaccine. The assay was immunoSEQ multiplex PCR, and TCRdb's table has in-frame clones only and misses some. The table shows 66,000 or so clones, with roughly 87% occurring only once. The specimen comprised peripheral blood, sampled on day 0 of AZD1222 vaccination. The source is an adult in good health. The CDR3 runs from the conserved cysteine through the conserved F or W.

v_gene: TRBV6-5
j_gene: TRBJ2-7
CDR3aa: CASTQGLSYEQYF

v_gene: TRBV7-2
j_gene: TRBJ2-2
CDR3aa: CASSRGAWTGELFF

v_gene: TRBV9
j_gene: TRBJ1-4
CDR3aa: CASSPRGTGLNEKLFF

v_gene: TRBV5-1
j_gene: TRBJ2-5
CDR3aa: CASSPTGHFQETQYF

v_gene: TRBV5-1
j_gene: TRBJ1-3
CDR3aa: CASSTDTGNTIYF

v_gene: TRBV7-2
j_gene: TRBJ1-2
CDR3aa: CASSVTGGYGYTF

v_gene: TRBV27
j_gene: TRBJ2-7
CDR3aa: CASSLGFGASGSYEQYF

v_gene: TRBV4-1
j_gene: TRBJ2-1
CDR3aa: CASSHVDRGYSNEQFF

v_gene: TRBV7-9
j_gene: TRBJ2-5
CDR3aa: CASSSGPSGAPTQYF

v_gene: TRBV5-8
j_gene: TRBJ2-5
CDR3aa: CASSLAGLRGQETQYF

v_gene: TRBV19
j_gene: TRBJ1-1
CDR3aa: CASSLVLGTEAFF

v_gene: TRBV5-1
j_gene: TRBJ2-3
CDR3aa: CASSLDGGDGTDTQYF

v_gene: TRBV5-5
j_gene: TRBJ2-1
CDR3aa: CASSLEASGKGDLEFF

v_gene: TRBV7-9
j_gene: TRBJ1-5
CDR3aa: CASSTPEHYSNQPQHF

v_gene: TRBV5-6
j_gene: TRBJ1-1
CDR3aa: CASSLGTGKAFF

v_gene: TRBV4-1
j_gene: TRBJ1-4
CDR3aa: CASSRGATFEKLFF

v_gene: TRBV9
j_gene: TRBJ2-3
CDR3aa: CASSVGSGLTDTQYF

v_gene: TRBV28
j_gene: TRBJ1-5
CDR3aa: CASSSTGAMNQPQHF